These T cell receptor beta chains were read from a single sample in a study of cytotoxic CD8 clonotypes in ibrutinib-treated CLL. Clones were read by immunoSEQ multiplex PCR, and TCRdb kept only the in-frame ones, dropping some. The sample contains 110,000 to 150,000 clones, around 76% of which appear only once. The input for sequencing was PBMCs, taken after 24 months of ibrutinib treatment. These receptor sequences come from a human donor with chronic lymphocytic leukemia. Each CDR3 is given with its conserved first and last residue. A D gene is named only where the DNA matches it firmly. A row's size may be missing; if present it is once, few, many or a size class.

TGTGCCAGCAGCTTAGTCGTCCAGGGAGCAAGAGAAAAACTGTTTTTT,CASSLVVQGAREKLFF,TRBV7-9,many,-,TRBJ1-4
TGTGCCAGCAGCGCTCTAGCGGGAGGGCACACGCAGTATTTT,CASSALAGGHTQYF,TRBV7-2,-,TRBD2,TRBJ2-3
TGTGCCAGCAGTGTCGGGGGAGGTCAGCCCCAGCATTTT,CASSVGGGQPQHF,TRBV6-1,-,-,TRBJ1-5
TGTGCCAGCAGTTACGACAGGTTCGGAACTGAAGCTTTCTTT,CASSYDRFGTEAFF,TRBV6-5,-,-,TRBJ1-1
TGTGCCAGCAGCTTTCAGGGGTCTGGGGACACTGAAGCTTTCTTT,CASSFQGSGDTEAFF,TRBV7-2,few,-,TRBJ1-1
TGTGCCTGGAGTGGCCCCAGGACAGGGACTTTATACGAGCAGTACTTC,CAWSGPRTGTLYEQYF,TRBV30,-,TRBD1,TRBJ2-7
TGTGCCAGCAGTTCCGATGGGGCAGGTGGGAACACTGAAGCTTTCTTT,CASSSDGAGGNTEAFF,TRBV6-5,-,-,TRBJ1-1
TGTGCCATCAGTGCGGGGGAACTAGCCTACGAGCAGTACTTC,CAISAGELAYEQYF,TRBV10-3,-,-,TRBJ2-7
TGTGCCAGCAGCTTGGGCGGGACAGCGAACACTGAAGCTTTCTTT,CASSLGGTANTEAFF,TRBV11-3,-,TRBD1,TRBJ1-1
TGTGCCACCGGGCCGGGACTAGCGGGCTCTGGGGCCAACGTCCTGACTTTC,CATGPGLAGSGANVLTF,TRBV19,-,TRBD2,TRBJ2-6
TGTGCCAGCAGCTCCACCGGGACGGTGAACACTGAAGCTTTCTTT,CASSSTGTVNTEAFF,TRBV7-2,-,-,TRBJ1-1
TGTGCCAGCAGCGTGGGACTAGCGGGGACCGGGGAGCTGTTTTTT,CASSVGLAGTGELFF,TRBV7-3,-,TRBD2,TRBJ2-2
TGTGCCAGCTCACCGGACCGGGACACCTTCTATGGCTACACCTTC,CASSPDRDTFYGYTF,TRBV18,-,-,TRBJ1-2
TGTGCCAGCAGTCCCCAAGGGCATTGGGAGACCCAGTACTTC,CASSPQGHWETQYF,TRBV2,-,-,TRBJ2-5
TGCGCCAGCAGCTCGGGACAGGCGGGGAACACTGAAGCTTTCTTT,CASSSGQAGNTEAFF,TRBV5-1,once,TRBD1,TRBJ1-1
TGTGCCAGCAGTTACGGGACAGGGGATTCACCCCTCCACTTT,CASSYGTGDSPLHF,TRBV6-6,-,TRBD1,TRBJ1-6
TGTGCCAGCATCTTGGTCCCCGGTGGGTCCAATGAGCAGTTCTTC,CASILVPGGSNEQFF,TRBV6-9,-,-,TRBJ2-1
TGTGCCAGCAGACTCCGGACTAGCGGGAGGGCCCTCTCGGACGAGCAGTACTTC,CASRLRTSGRALSDEQYF,TRBV7-8,few,TRBD2,TRBJ2-7
TGTGCCAGCAGTTATAAGGGACAGGGGCGCTACACCTTC,CASSYKGQGRYTF,TRBV6-5,-,TRBD1,TRBJ1-2
TGCGCCAGCAGTCCCCCTAGCGGGGGGGTTGGAGATACGCAGTATTTT,CASSPPSGGVGDTQYF,TRBV23-1,-,TRBD2,TRBJ2-3
TGTGCCAGCAGTAATCCTGGGGGTGGGGACACCATATATTTT,CASSNPGGGDTIYF,TRBV6-5,-,-,TRBJ1-3
TGTGCCAGCAGTGGGCAGGGGAAGTGGGAGCAGTACTTC,CASSGQGKWEQYF,TRBV28,-,-,TRBJ2-7
TGTGCCAGCAGCCAAGACGGTGGGGGAACTGAAGCTTTCTTT,CASSQDGGGTEAFF,TRBV4-2,-,-,TRBJ1-1
TGTGCCAGCAGCCAGACCCCAGGGGCACCTGGAAACACCATATATTTT,CASSQTPGAPGNTIYF,TRBV14,-,-,TRBJ1-3
TGCGCCAGCAGCCAACAACTAGCGGGAGGCCTAACCTACAATGAGCAGTTCTTC,CASSQQLAGGLTYNEQFF,TRBV4-3,-,TRBD2,TRBJ2-1
TGTGCCAGTACCCCAGACAGGGGCACAAACACTGAAGCTTTCTTT,CASTPDRGTNTEAFF,TRBV19,-,TRBD1,TRBJ1-1
TGTGCCAGCGGGGCCCGGGGGAATGAGCAGTTCTTC,CASGARGNEQFF,TRBV11-3,-,-,TRBJ2-1
TGTGCCAGCAGCCCCCAGCGGACAGGCTCCAATCAGCCCCAGCATTTT,CASSPQRTGSNQPQHF,TRBV7-8,-,TRBD1,TRBJ1-5
TGCGCCAGCAGCTTGGCCAAGCAAGGGGCAGATACGCAGTATTTT,CASSLAKQGADTQYF,TRBV5-1,once,-,TRBJ2-3
TGTGCCAGCAGTCCATGGACAGGTGGGAACACCGGGGAGCTGTTTTTT,CASSPWTGGNTGELFF,TRBV28,-,TRBD1,TRBJ2-2
TGTGCCAGCAGCCAAGATATCGGGGGGGGCCTCCAGTACTTC,CASSQDIGGGLQYF,TRBV4-2,-,TRBD2,TRBJ2-5
TGTGCCAGCAGCCCCAGCGGGGGGTCCTACAATGAGCAGTTCTTC,CASSPSGGSYNEQFF,TRBV7-2,-,TRBD2,TRBJ2-1
TGTGCCAGCAGCCGTTCTGACGGCCTCTATGGCTACACCTTC,CASSRSDGLYGYTF,TRBV27,once,-,TRBJ1-2
TGTGCCAGCAGCCCCCAAAAGGTCACTGAAGCTTTCTTT,CASSPQKVTEAFF,TRBV7-2,-,-,TRBJ1-1
TGTGCCAGCAGTGGACAGGGGGCGCGGGACACTGAAGCTTTCTTT,CASSGQGARDTEAFF,TRBV2,-,TRBD1,TRBJ1-1
TGTGCCAGCAGTTTCGGGTTGGGATACGAGCAGTACTTC,CASSFGLGYEQYF,TRBV27,-,-,TRBJ2-7
TGTGCCAGCAGTTACCCACAGGGGACCCACTACGAGCAGTACTTC,CASSYPQGTHYEQYF,TRBV6-5,-,TRBD1,TRBJ2-7
TGTGCCAGCAGTCCCGGACTAGCAGCTACCGAGCAGTACTTC,CASSPGLAATEQYF,TRBV6-1,-,TRBD2,TRBJ2-7
TGTGCCAGCACCCTGGGACTAGCGGGGGGCGGGCCCTACGAGCAGTACTTC,CASTLGLAGGGPYEQYF,TRBV28,-,TRBD2,TRBJ2-7
TGTGCCAGCAGAGCCGGTGGGAGTCCAGATACGCAGTATTTT,CASRAGGSPDTQYF,TRBV6-6,-,-,TRBJ2-3
TGTGCCAGCGAACCGCAGGGGGGACACACCATATATTTT,CASEPQGGHTIYF,TRBV6-1,-,TRBD1,TRBJ1-3